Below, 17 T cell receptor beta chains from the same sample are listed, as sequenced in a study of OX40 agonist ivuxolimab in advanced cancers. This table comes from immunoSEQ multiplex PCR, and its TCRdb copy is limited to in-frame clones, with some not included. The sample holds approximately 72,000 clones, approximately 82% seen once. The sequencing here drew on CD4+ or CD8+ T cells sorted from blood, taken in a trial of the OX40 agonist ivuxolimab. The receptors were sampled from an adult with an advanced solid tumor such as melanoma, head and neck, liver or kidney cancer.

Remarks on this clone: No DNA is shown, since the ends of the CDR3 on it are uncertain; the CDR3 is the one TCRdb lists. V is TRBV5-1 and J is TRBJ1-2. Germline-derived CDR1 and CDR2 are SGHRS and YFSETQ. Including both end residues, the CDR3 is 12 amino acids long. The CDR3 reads CASSLDFRGYTF.

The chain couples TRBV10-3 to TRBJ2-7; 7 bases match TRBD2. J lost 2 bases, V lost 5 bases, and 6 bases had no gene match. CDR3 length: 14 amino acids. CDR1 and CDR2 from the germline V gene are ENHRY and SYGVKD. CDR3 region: CAISSSGVPYEQYF. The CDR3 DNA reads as TGTGCCATCAGTTCCAGCGGGGTCCCCTACGAGCAGTACTTC.

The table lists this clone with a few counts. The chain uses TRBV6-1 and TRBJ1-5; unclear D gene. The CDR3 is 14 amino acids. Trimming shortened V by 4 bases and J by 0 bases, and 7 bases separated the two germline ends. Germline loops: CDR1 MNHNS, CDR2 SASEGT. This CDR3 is CASSAATSNQPQHF. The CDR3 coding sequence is TGTGCCAGCAGTGCAGCAACTAGCAATCAGCCCCAGCATTTT.

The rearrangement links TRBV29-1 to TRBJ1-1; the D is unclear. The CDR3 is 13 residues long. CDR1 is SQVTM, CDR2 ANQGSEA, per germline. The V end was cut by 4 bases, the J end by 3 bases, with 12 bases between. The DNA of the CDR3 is TGCAGCGTTGCTATGGGGATTTACACTGAAGCTTTCTTT. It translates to CSVAMGIYTEAFF.

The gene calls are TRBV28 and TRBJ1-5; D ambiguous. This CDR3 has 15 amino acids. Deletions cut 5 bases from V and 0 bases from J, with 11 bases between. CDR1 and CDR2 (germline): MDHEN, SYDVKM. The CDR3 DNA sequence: TGTGCCAGCAGTCAGGACCGCATTAGCAATCAGCCCCAGCATTTT. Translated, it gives CASSQDRISNQPQHF.

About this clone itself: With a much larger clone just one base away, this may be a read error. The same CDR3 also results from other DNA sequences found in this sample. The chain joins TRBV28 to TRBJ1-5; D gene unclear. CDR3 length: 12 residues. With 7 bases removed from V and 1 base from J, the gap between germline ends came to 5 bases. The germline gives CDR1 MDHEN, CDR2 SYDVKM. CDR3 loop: CASKRSNQPQHF. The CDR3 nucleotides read TGTGCCAGCAAAAGGAGCAATCAGCCCCAGCATTTT.

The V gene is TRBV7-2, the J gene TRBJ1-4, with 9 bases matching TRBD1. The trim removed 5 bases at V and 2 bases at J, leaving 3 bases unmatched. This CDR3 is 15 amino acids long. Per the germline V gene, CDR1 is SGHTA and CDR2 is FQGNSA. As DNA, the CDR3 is TGTGCCAGCAGCCCTACAGGGGGCACTAATGAAAAACTGTTTTTT. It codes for CASSPTGGTNEKLFF.

The chain's CDR3 is CASRNRTGGNTEAFF. The CDR3 DNA sequence: TGTGCCAGCAGGAATCGGACAGGGGGCAACACTGAAGCTTTCTTT. V and J are TRBV11-2 and TRBJ1-1; TRBD1 aligns across 11 bases. Germline V gene data show CDR1 as SGHAT and CDR2 as FQNNGV. The ends lost 6 bases at V and 2 bases at J; junction bases unmatched: 5. The length of the CDR3 is 15 residues.

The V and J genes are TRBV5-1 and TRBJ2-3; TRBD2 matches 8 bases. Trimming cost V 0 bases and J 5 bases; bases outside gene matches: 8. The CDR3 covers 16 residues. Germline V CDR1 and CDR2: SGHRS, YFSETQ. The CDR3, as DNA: TGCGCCAGCAGCTTGGGGGCGGGAGGCGGTGGAGATACGCAGTATTTT. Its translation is CASSLGAGGGGDTQYF.

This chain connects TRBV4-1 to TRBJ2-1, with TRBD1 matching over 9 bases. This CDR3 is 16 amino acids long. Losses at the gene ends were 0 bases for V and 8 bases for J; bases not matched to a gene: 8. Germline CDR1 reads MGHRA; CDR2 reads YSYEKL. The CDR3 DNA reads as TGCGCCAGCAGCCAAGATAGCGGTACAGGGGGCGATGAGCAGTTCTTC. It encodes CASSQDSGTGGDEQFF.

The CDR3 DNA follows: TGTGCCAGCAGACCCGGCCTAGGGGATGAAAAACTGTTTTTT. Translation: CASRPGLGDEKLFF. The chain joins TRBV2 to TRBJ1-4; D perhaps matches TRBD1 (5 bases). With 6 bases removed from V and 6 bases from J, the gap between germline ends came to 14 bases. Germline V lookup: CDR1 SNHLY, CDR2 FYNNEI. The CDR3 is 14 residues long.

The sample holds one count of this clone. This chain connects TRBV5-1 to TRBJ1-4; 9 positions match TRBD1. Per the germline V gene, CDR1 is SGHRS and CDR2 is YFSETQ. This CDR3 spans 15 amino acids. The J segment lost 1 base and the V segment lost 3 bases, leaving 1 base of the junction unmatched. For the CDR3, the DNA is TGCGCCAGCAGCTCGGGACAGGGAACTAATGAAAAACTGTTTTTT. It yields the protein CASSSGQGTNEKLFF.

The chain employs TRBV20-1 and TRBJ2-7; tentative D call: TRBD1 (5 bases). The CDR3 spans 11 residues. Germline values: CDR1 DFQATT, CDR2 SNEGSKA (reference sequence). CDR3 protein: CRTVSGHEQYF. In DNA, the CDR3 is TGCAGAACGGTTTCAGGGCACGAGCAGTACTTC.

The CDR3 here is CASSVRPLGETQYF. DNA of the CDR3: TGTGCCAGCAGCGTTCGCCCGTTGGGGGAGACCCAGTACTTC. The V call is TRBV9, the J call TRBJ2-5; D uncertain. This CDR3 spans 14 amino acids. Germline CDR1 is SGDLS and CDR2 is YYNGEE. Trimming took 2 bases from V and 5 from J, leaving 13 bases between them. The variable domain in full, completed from reference TRBV9 and TRBJ2-5, reads DSGVTQTPKHLITATGQRVTLRCSPRSGDLSVYWYQQSLDQGLQFLIQYYNGEERAKGNILERFSAQQFPDLHSELNLSSLELGDSALYFCASSVRPLGETQYFGPGTRLLVL.

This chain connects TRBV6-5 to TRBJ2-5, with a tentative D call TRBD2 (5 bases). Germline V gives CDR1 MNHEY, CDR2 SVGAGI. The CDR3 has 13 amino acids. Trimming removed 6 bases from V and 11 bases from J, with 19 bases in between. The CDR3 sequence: CASSPRTAREQYF. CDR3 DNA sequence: TGTGCCAGCAGCCCCAGGACGGCGAGGGAGCAGTACTTC.

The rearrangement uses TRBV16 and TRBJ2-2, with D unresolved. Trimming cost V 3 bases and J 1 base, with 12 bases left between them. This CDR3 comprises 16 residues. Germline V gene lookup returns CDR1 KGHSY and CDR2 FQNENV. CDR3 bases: TGTGCCAGCAGCCATGAGAGGAAACGGAACACCGGGGAGCTGTTTTTT. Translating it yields CASSHERKRNTGELFF.

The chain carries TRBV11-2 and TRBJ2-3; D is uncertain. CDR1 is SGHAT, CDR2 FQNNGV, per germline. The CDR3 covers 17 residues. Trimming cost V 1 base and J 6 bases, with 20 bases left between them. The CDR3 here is CASSLVRGPREADTQYF. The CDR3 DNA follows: TGTGCCAGCAGCTTAGTCCGAGGACCCCGCGAGGCCGATACGCAGTATTTT. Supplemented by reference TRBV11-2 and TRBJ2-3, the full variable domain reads EAGVAQSPRYKIIEKRQSVAFWCNPISGHATLYWYQQILGQGPKLLIQFQNNGVVDDSQLPKDRFSAERLKGVDSTLKIQPAKLEDSAVYLCASSLVRGPREADTQYFGPGTRLTVL.